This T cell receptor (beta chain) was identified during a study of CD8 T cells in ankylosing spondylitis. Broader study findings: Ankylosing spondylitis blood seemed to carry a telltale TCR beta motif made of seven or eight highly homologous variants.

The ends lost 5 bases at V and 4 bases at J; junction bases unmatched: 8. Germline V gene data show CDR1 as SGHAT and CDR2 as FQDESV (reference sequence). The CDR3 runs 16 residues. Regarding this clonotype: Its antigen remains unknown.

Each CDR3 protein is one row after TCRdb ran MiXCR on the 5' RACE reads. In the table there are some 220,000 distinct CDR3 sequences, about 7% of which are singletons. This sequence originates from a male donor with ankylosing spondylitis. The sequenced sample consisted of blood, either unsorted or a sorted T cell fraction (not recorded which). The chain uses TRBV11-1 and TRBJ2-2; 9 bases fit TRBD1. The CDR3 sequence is CASSPTGGSTTGELFF. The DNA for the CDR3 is TGTGCCAGCAGCCCTACAGGGGGCTCGACCACCGGGGAGCTGTTTTTT.